A selection of T cell receptor beta chains follows, all from one sample in a study of shared clonotypes between healthy human individuals. Sequenced by immunoSEQ multiplex PCR; TCRdb stores in-frame clones only, minus some. The sample lists around 2,000,000 clones, just under 95% seen once, with 0.9% to 1.3% in the top ten. Sequencing used naive CD8+ T cells sorted from blood. Receptors originate from a young man in good health. The CDR3 runs from the conserved cysteine through the conserved F or W. Each record gives: V gene, J gene, CDR3 protein.

V gene: TRBV4-1; J gene: TRBJ2-3; CDR3 protein: CASSQNPGTSGLSDTQYF
V gene: TRBV4-3; J gene: TRBJ1-6; CDR3 protein: CASSQDQESYNSPLHF
V gene: TRBV21-1; J gene: TRBJ2-7; CDR3 protein: CASSKTDRGGSYEQYF
V gene: TRBV9; J gene: TRBJ2-7; CDR3 protein: CASSEGPYYEQYF
V gene: TRBV5-1; J gene: TRBJ1-1; CDR3 protein: CASSWEGGTEAFF
V gene: TRBV7-7; J gene: TRBJ2-5; CDR3 protein: CASSLTGLPQYF
V gene: TRBV5-8; J gene: TRBJ2-7; CDR3 protein: CASSPISYEQYF
V gene: TRBV27; J gene: TRBJ2-7; CDR3 protein: CAVTPSGPSSYEQYF
V gene: TRBV25-1; J gene: TRBJ2-3; CDR3 protein: CASRTESTDTQYF
V gene: TRBV2; J gene: TRBJ2-5; CDR3 protein: CASSEWQDYQETQYF
V gene: TRBV2; J gene: TRBJ1-1; CDR3 protein: CASTLSPGQGDTEAFF
V gene: TRBV7-9; J gene: TRBJ1-3; CDR3 protein: CASSFNVQGASGNTIYF
V gene: TRBV6-5; J gene: TRBJ2-7; CDR3 protein: CASSFSSGGTSYEQYF
V gene: TRBV6-5; J gene: TRBJ1-2; CDR3 protein: CASSYGEGDYGYTF
V gene: TRBV6-5; J gene: TRBJ2-3; CDR3 protein: CASQTGTGGADTQYF
V gene: TRBV28; J gene: TRBJ2-5; CDR3 protein: CASSLGIAGQETQYF
V gene: TRBV11-2; J gene: TRBJ2-2; CDR3 protein: CASSYPGGGTGELFF
V gene: TRBV30; J gene: TRBJ1-5; CDR3 protein: CAWSSSGTGVQPQHF
V gene: TRBV28; J gene: TRBJ2-5; CDR3 protein: CASSFFGGNWETQYF
V gene: TRBV2; J gene: TRBJ2-7; CDR3 protein: CASSEFPGQGAYEQYF
V gene: TRBV5-6; J gene: TRBJ2-3; CDR3 protein: CASSTRIEGGADTQYF
V gene: TRBV6-6; J gene: TRBJ2-7; CDR3 protein: CASSYSIFYEQYF
V gene: TRBV5-4; J gene: TRBJ2-7; CDR3 protein: CASSLGAIAHEQYF
V gene: TRBV10-1; J gene: TRBJ2-2; CDR3 protein: CASSDSGGNTGELFF
V gene: TRBV4-1; J gene: TRBJ2-5; CDR3 protein: CASSLQTRKGETQYF
V gene: TRBV30; J gene: TRBJ1-6; CDR3 protein: CAWSDGDSNSPLHF
V gene: TRBV9; J gene: TRBJ2-1; CDR3 protein: CASSTIWAANEQFF
V gene: TRBV18; J gene: TRBJ1-6; CDR3 protein: CASSPGAADLNSPLHF
V gene: TRBV9; J gene: TRBJ1-6; CDR3 protein: CASSVGSSASPLHF
V gene: TRBV5-6; J gene: TRBJ2-1; CDR3 protein: CASSDDRGSFNEQFF
V gene: TRBV6-6; J gene: TRBJ2-1; CDR3 protein: CASSVPSGRAANEQFF
V gene: TRBV7-9; J gene: TRBJ1-2; CDR3 protein: CASDGTGRRNYGYTF
V gene: TRBV7-8; J gene: TRBJ2-1; CDR3 protein: CASSPTSAYNEQFF
V gene: TRBV6-5; J gene: TRBJ1-2; CDR3 protein: CASSYGAGDGYTF
V gene: TRBV27; J gene: TRBJ2-7; CDR3 protein: CASSLGLSYEQYF
V gene: TRBV7-2; J gene: TRBJ1-5; CDR3 protein: CASSSQAPPISNQPQHF
V gene: TRBV19; J gene: TRBJ1-1; CDR3 protein: CASRGVNTEAFF
V gene: TRBV5-6; J gene: TRBJ2-7; CDR3 protein: CASSLALEQYF
V gene: TRBV10-3; J gene: TRBJ1-5; CDR3 protein: CAISEREKTGGSGNQPQHF
V gene: TRBV10-3; J gene: TRBJ1-1; CDR3 protein: CAIKDRVQDTEAFF
V gene: TRBV6-4; J gene: TRBJ2-7; CDR3 protein: CASSDSITSGRVYEQYF
V gene: TRBV6-5; J gene: TRBJ2-7; CDR3 protein: CASSYPVRGAYEQYF
V gene: TRBV11-2; J gene: TRBJ2-1; CDR3 protein: CASRPVGPAHNEQFF
V gene: TRBV28; J gene: TRBJ2-7; CDR3 protein: CASSLDSTYEQYF
V gene: TRBV2; J gene: TRBJ1-4; CDR3 protein: CASEGGATNEKLFF
V gene: TRBV7-8; J gene: TRBJ2-1; CDR3 protein: CASSLELAGGPPHEQFF
V gene: TRBV27; J gene: TRBJ2-4; CDR3 protein: CASSSLAKNIQYF
V gene: TRBV27; J gene: TRBJ2-5; CDR3 protein: CASSSTFYSKVETQYF
V gene: TRBV27; J gene: TRBJ2-3; CDR3 protein: CASSGSTDTQYF
V gene: TRBV4-1; J gene: TRBJ2-3; CDR3 protein: CASSQGPVQDTQYF
V gene: TRBV4-1; J gene: TRBJ2-3; CDR3 protein: CASRDPGLTTDTQYF
V gene: TRBV5-1; J gene: TRBJ2-7; CDR3 protein: CASSSESGGFPYEQYF
V gene: TRBV10-1; J gene: TRBJ1-2; CDR3 protein: CASSDGTDSYTF